This T cell receptor beta chain was observed in a study of blood T cell repertoires in COVID-19. Study-level information: The United States, Italy and Spain provided the acute and convalescent COVID-19 samples. Sources were T cells, B-cell-depleted T cells, or PBMCs; the material itself was cDNA or gDNA.

Original methodology: Nucleated cell number was recorded as an estimate derived from reference gene primer amplification. This table comes from immunoSEQ multiplex PCR, and its TCRdb copy is limited to in-frame clones, with some not included. V and J calls and clone size follow that table, whereas D and trimming were derived from the DNA. The sample yields around 160,000 clones, around 80% seen once. This CDR3 region has 14 residues. CDR1 is LNHDA, CDR2 SQIVND, per germline (reference sequence). Deletions cut 4 bases from V and 7 bases from J, with 13 bases between. This clonotype was obtained from a man in his fifties or sixties with active or convalescent COVID-19. Sequences were obtained from peripheral blood. The genes are TRBV19 and TRBJ1-4, with TRBD1 as a possible D gene (6 bases). The CDR3 sequence is CASSNNRVREKLFF. The CDR3 DNA sequence: TGTGCCAGTAGTAATAACAGGGTGCGTGAAAAACTGTTTTTT.